Given below is one TCR beta chain in context. What it binds is unknown. Reverse transcribing all isolated RNA meant expressed TCRB transcripts were sequenced. Generated by immunoSEQ multiplex PCR, the TCRdb table keeps only in-frame clones and is missing some. Found here are some 350,000 clones, around 10% of them singletons; the top ten hold about 0.6%. The V segment lost 4 bases and the J segment 0 bases; nucleotides outside the gene matches: 4. From germline, CDR1 is MNHEY and CDR2 SVGAGI. This CDR3 has 15 residues. The entry originates in a study of beta chain features in type 1 diabetes. The wider study: Examination covered 107,917,701 sorted cells spanning all samples. Study results and limitations: For Type 1 diabetes patients, all four CD4+ subsets carried TCRB CDR3s that were moderately but significantly shorter.

Sequencing was performed on central memory CD4+ T cells from blood. The chain joins TRBV6-5 to TRBJ1-1; 8 bases align to TRBD1. The sequence came from a young man with type 1 diabetes. CDR3 DNA: TGTGCCAGCAGTTCACCGGGACAGGTGAACACTGAAGCTTTCTTT. This sequence encodes CASSSPGQVNTEAFF.